The T cell receptor beta chain described here comes from a study of T cell changes during pregnancy in multiple sclerosis. The CDR3 is 18 residues long. J was trimmed by 5 bases and V by 4 bases; bases with no gene match: 17. CDR1 is SNHLY, CDR2 FYNNEI, per germline. This table comes from immunoSEQ multiplex PCR, and its TCRdb copy is limited to in-frame clones, with some not included. The top ten hold 0.7% to 0.75% of the sample, which has 30,000 to 35,000 clones, almost 90% seen once. The TCR was taken from a female donor in good health, enrolled as a control in a pregnancy study. The chain carries TRBV2 and TRBJ1-1, with TRBD1 matching over 9 bases. This sample comprised CD4+ T cells from peripheral blood mononuclear cells, obtained in the first trimester of pregnancy. The CDR3 loop is CASSGNRGRRQQRTEAFF. As DNA, the CDR3 is TGTGCCAGCAGTGGTAACAGGGGGCGCAGGCAACAGAGGACTGAAGCTTTCTTT.